Listed below are T cell receptor beta chains from one sample, sequenced in a study of blood T cells in healthy people across ages. From the 5' RACE reads, TCRdb called clonotypes with MiXCR, one entry per CDR3 protein. The sample contains 650,000 to 900,000 distinct CDR3 sequences, less than 80% of which appear only once. Source material: blood. The source is a man younger than 45 in good health. Both conserved end residues are part of each CDR3. A D gene is named only where the DNA matches it firmly. Size is stated for part of the rows, as once, few or many counts, or as a class when the clone is expanded.

DNA | CDR3 | D | J | V | size | length
TGTGCCAGCTCCTGGGGGGGGAGTGAGCAGTACTTC | CASSWGGSEQYF | TRBD2 | TRBJ2-7 | TRBV11-3 | NA | 12
TGCGCCAGCAGCCAAGATTGGTGGGCAGTCGGAAACTATGGCTACACCTTC | CASSQDWWAVGNYGYTF | NA | TRBJ1-2 | TRBV4-3 | NA | 17
TGTGCCAGCAGCTTTCGGGGACTAGCGGGGGCGGAGACCCAGTACTTC | CASSFRGLAGAETQYF | TRBD2 | TRBJ2-5 | TRBV7-2 | few | 16
TGCAGTGCTAGAGATCAGTTGGGCAGGGCGAAAAATGGCTACACCTTC | CSARDQLGRAKNGYTF | NA | TRBJ1-2 | TRBV20-1 | NA | 16
TGTGCCATCAGTGAGTCTGGGCGGGGGTTAGGCACAGATACGCAGTATTTT | CAISESGRGLGTDTQYF | TRBD2 | TRBJ2-3 | TRBV10-3 | NA | 17
TGTGCCAGCAGTTCCGGTTATGTATACAATGAGCAGTTCTTC | CASSSGYVYNEQFF | NA | TRBJ2-1 | TRBV12-3/TRBV12-4 | NA | 14
TGTGCCAGCAGCCCCGTTACAGGGGCAACCTACGAGCAGTACTTC | CASSPVTGATYEQYF | TRBD1 | TRBJ2-7 | TRBV27 | once | 15
TGTGCCAGCAGCTTCTGGAGGACTGGGGCCAACGTCCTGACTTTC | CASSFWRTGANVLTF | NA | TRBJ2-6 | TRBV7-9 | NA | 15
TGTGCCAGCAGCTCGCGGGACAAGTACGAGCAGTACTTC | CASSSRDKYEQYF | NA | TRBJ2-7 | TRBV7-2 | NA | 13
TGTGCCAGCAGCTTAGAGGGGGCGCGAATGGACACTGAAGCTTTCTTT | CASSLEGARMDTEAFF | TRBD1 | TRBJ1-1 | TRBV7-8 | NA | 16
TGTGCCAGCGGACAGGGTTGGCAGCCCCAGCATTTT | CASGQGWQPQHF | TRBD1 | TRBJ1-5 | TRBV27 | NA | 12
TGCGCCAGCAGCCAAGATCGATCCGGGGGACCTTACAATGAGCAGTTCTTC | CASSQDRSGGPYNEQFF | NA | TRBJ2-1 | TRBV4-3 | NA | 17
TGTGCCAGCAGCCAAGATGCGCGACAGGGAAAAGGTGGCTACACCTTC | CASSQDARQGKGGYTF | TRBD1 | TRBJ1-2 | TRBV3-1 | NA | 16
TGCAGTGCCCACGGGGACGCGACAGATACGCAGTATTTT | CSAHGDATDTQYF | NA | TRBJ2-3 | TRBV20-1 | NA | 13
TGTGCCAGCAAGCCGACGGCCGGCCAGGGTACCTACGAGCAGTACTTC | CASKPTAGQGTYEQYF | NA | TRBJ2-7 | TRBV27 | few | 16
TGTGCCAGCAGTGACGGGGTCCAAGAGACCCAGTACTTC | CASSDGVQETQYF | NA | TRBJ2-5 | TRBV25-1 | few | 13
TGTGCCAGCAGCGAGGACTTAACAGGGAGGAATGGCTACACCTTC | CASSEDLTGRNGYTF | NA | TRBJ1-2 | TRBV6-4 | NA | 15
TGTGCCAGCAGCATTACAGGGGAACCAGAGACCCAGTACTTC | CASSITGEPETQYF | TRBD1 | TRBJ2-5 | TRBV5-6 | once | 14
TGTGCCAGCAGTTTACGAGGCCGAAACTCCTACGAGCAGTACTTC | CASSLRGRNSYEQYF | NA | TRBJ2-7 | TRBV28 | NA | 15
TGCGCCAGCAGCTTGGTACCGGGACAGTCGCGTGTAGATACGCAGTATTTT | CASSLVPGQSRVDTQYF | TRBD1 | TRBJ2-3 | TRBV5-1 | once | 17
TGCGCCAGCAGCCAAACAGGGGGAACGGAGACCCAGTACTTC | CASSQTGGTETQYF | TRBD1 | TRBJ2-5 | TRBV4-1 | NA | 14
TGTGCCAGCAGCGGACGCTCCAAAAACATTCAGTACTTC | CASSGRSKNIQYF | NA | TRBJ2-4 | TRBV7-2 | NA | 13
TGTGCCAGCAGTCAACCAGGGGGAGCAGAGACCCAGTACTTC | CASSQPGGAETQYF | TRBD1 | TRBJ2-5 | TRBV12-3/TRBV12-4 | NA | 14
TGCGCCAGCAGCCCCCGAAAGGACTCACCCCTCCACTTT | CASSPRKDSPLHF | NA | TRBJ1-6 | TRBV4-3 | NA | 13
TGTGCCAGCAGCGTAGTTTACAGCACAGATACGCAGTATTTT | CASSVVYSTDTQYF | NA | TRBJ2-3 | TRBV9 | NA | 14
TGTGCCAGCAGCTTATTTGCAGCGGGGGAGTACTACAATGAGCAGTTCTTC | CASSLFAAGEYYNEQFF | TRBD2 | TRBJ2-1 | TRBV7-2 | few | 17
TGTGCCTGGAGTAGGGGTCGGGACAATGAGCAGTTCTTC | CAWSRGRDNEQFF | NA | TRBJ2-1 | TRBV30 | few | 13
TGTGCCAGCAGTAAGAACAGAGAAAAACTGTTTTTT | CASSKNREKLFF | NA | TRBJ1-4 | TRBV6-5 | NA | 12
TGTGCCAGCAGTCCCGACGTTCAGGGAATAGCTGGGGCCAACGTCCTGACTTTC | CASSPDVQGIAGANVLTF | NA | TRBJ2-6 | TRBV28 | NA | 18
TGTGCCAGCAGTTTAGCTCGACAGGGGGCTTGGAATGAGCAGTACTTC | CASSLARQGAWNEQYF | TRBD1 | TRBJ2-5 | TRBV12-3/TRBV12-4 | NA | 16
TGTGCCAGCAGCCGGACTGACCGGCAGTACTTC | CASSRTDRQYF | NA | TRBJ2-5 | TRBV28 | NA | 11
TGTGCCAGCAGCCCGACGACAGAGTTTGGCTACACCTTC | CASSPTTEFGYTF | NA | TRBJ1-2 | TRBV5-6 | NA | 13
TGCGCCAGCAGCACGGGACAGGGGGCTGTGAAAGAGACCCAGTACTTC | CASSTGQGAVKETQYF | TRBD1 | TRBJ2-5 | TRBV5-1 | NA | 16
TGCAGTGCTACTCCCGACAGGGGGGGCTACGAGCAGTACTTC | CSATPDRGGYEQYF | TRBD1 | TRBJ2-7 | TRBV20-1 | NA | 14
TGTGCCAGCAGCCCTAACATCGAGCAGTACTTC | CASSPNIEQYF | NA | TRBJ2-7 | TRBV7-9 | NA | 11
TGTGCCAGCAGGTTATTGGGGAAAGGCTACACCTTC | CASRLLGKGYTF | NA | TRBJ1-2 | TRBV12-3/TRBV12-4 | once | 12